This passage covers 5 T cell receptor beta chains from one sample sequenced in a study of shared clonotypes between healthy human individuals. Only in-frame clones appear in the TCRdb table, and some are missing; sequencing was by immunoSEQ multiplex PCR. The sample yields roughly 2 million clones, 85% to 95% seen once. Sequencing was carried out using naive CD4+ T cells sorted from blood. The subset is: CD45RA+ positively selected. These receptors came from a man between 18 and 35 years old in good health.

The rearrangement uses TRBV6-4 and TRBJ1-5; D gene ambiguous. Trimming removed 7 bases from V and 1 base from J, with 17 bases in between. Germline V CDR1 and CDR2: MRHNA, SNTAGT. CDR3 length: 16 amino acids. Here the CDR3 DNA reads TGTGCCAGCAATGCCCCGTGTGGGGAAAGCAATCAGCCCCAGCATTTT. Protein product: CASNAPCGESNQPQHF.

The V gene is TRBV7-2, the J gene TRBJ2-2, with D perhaps matching TRBD1 (5 bases). The germline CDR1 and CDR2 sequences are SGHTA and FQGNSA. The CDR3 runs 12 residues. V lost 5 bases and J lost 5, with 6 bases in between. The chain's CDR3 is CASSPGTGELFF. CDR3 nucleotide sequence: TGTGCCAGCAGCCCAGGGACCGGGGAGCTGTTTTTT. The full variable domain, its missing parts supplied by reference TRBV7-2 and TRBJ2-2, is GAGVSQSPSNKVTEKGKDVELRCDPISGHTALYWYRQSLGQGLEFLIYFQGNSAPDKSGLPSDRFSAERTGGSVSTLTIQRTQQEDSAVYLCASSPGTGELFFGEGSRLTVL.

V and J are TRBV27 and TRBJ1-6, with D hard to call. V dropped 9 bases and J dropped 7 bases, with 13 bases sitting between them. Germline V gene sequence: CDR1 MNHEY, CDR2 SMNVEV (reference sequence). The CDR3 totals 13 residues. The CDR3 nucleotides read TGTGCCAGTAGACCGACGGGGAATTCACCCCTCCACTTT. Amino acids: CASRPTGNSPLHF.

V gene TRBV28 combines with J gene TRBJ2-7, with 9 bases identical to TRBD2. The ends lost 10 bases at V and 13 bases at J; junction bases unmatched: 17. Looked up from germline, CDR1 is MDHEN and CDR2 is SYDVKM. The CDR3 runs 13 residues. CDR3 region: CATIGTSSSTVYF. CDR3 in DNA: TGTGCCACGATCGGGACTAGCAGCTCCACAGTATACTTC.

This chain links TRBV5-1 with TRBJ2-4, with D unresolved. Trimming left V 4 bases short and J 2 bases short, with 19 bases between. Germline V CDR1 and CDR2: SGHRS, YFSETQ. This CDR3 is 17 amino acids long. CDR3 region: CASSRGEGPTTKNIQYF. The CDR3 DNA sequence: TGCGCCAGCAGCCGAGGTGAAGGCCCTACTACCAAAAACATTCAGTACTTC.